A single sample is the source of the 19 T cell receptor beta chains below, sequenced in a study of CXCR3-negative and CXCR3-positive naive CD8 T cells. Study-wide findings and caveats: Naive cells with CXCR3 showed TRB CDR3s that were more hydrophobic than those in CXCR3-negative naive cells.

These receptors lack a known antigen. It was by 5' RACE with UMI labels that the TRB cDNA libraries were prepared. Using the 5' RACE reads, TCRdb records one entry per CDR3 protein without DNA. In all, the sample yields roughly 80,000 distinct CDR3 sequences. The sample consisted of naive CXCR3+ CD8+ T cells from blood. As for subset: CD45RO-CCR7+CD27+CD95- naive CD8+ T cells expressing CXCR3 (TNR3+). The source is a human donor in good health. Some clones in this sample may be carry-over from other donors' samples.

V usage is TRBV12-3 or TRBV12-4 and J usage is TRBJ1-5; TCRdb picks TRBD1, but there is no DNA to check that call. The CDR3 is made up of 15 amino acids. CDR3: CASSPDREGSQPQHF.

The CDR3 spells CASTPGGEETQYF. V is TRBV5-6 and J is TRBJ2-5; TCRdb proposes TRBD1, but this gene call is untestable without DNA. Germline V gene sequence: CDR1 SGHDT, CDR2 YYEEEE. This CDR3 is built from 13 residues.

The chain is built from TRBV19 and TRBJ2-2. Per germline, CDR1 LNHDA and CDR2 SQIVND (reference sequence). This CDR3 comprises 14 residues. The CDR3 reads CASSIEQITGELFF.

The rearrangement uses TRBV7-8 and TRBJ2-3; TCRdb's assignment of TRBD1 cannot be checked, as there is no DNA. Germline lookup yields CDR1 SGHVS and CDR2 FQNEAQ. The length of the CDR3 is 17 residues. The CDR3 here is CASSRKTRDLPRDTQYF.

This chain connects TRBV7-6 to TRBJ2-1; the TCRdb D gene call, TRBD2, has no DNA to confirm it. CDR1 and CDR2 (germline): SGHVS, FNYEAQ. The CDR3 sequence is 17 residues long. This CDR3 is CASSLLTSGRTNNEQFF.

The chain couples TRBV7-9 to TRBJ2-1; there is no DNA to check the TCRdb D call of TRBD2. Germline values: CDR1 SEHNR, CDR2 FQNEAQ (reference sequence). CDR3 size: 14 residues. CDR3 sequence: CASSPEREEYEQFF.

The genes are TRBV5-1 and TRBJ2-5; TCRdb names TRBD1, which stays unverified in the absence of DNA. The CDR3 consists of 16 residues. From germline, CDR1 is SGHRS and CDR2 YFSETQ. The CDR3 sequence: CASSAIGQGFGETQYF.

The rearrangement joins TRBV9 to TRBJ2-3. This CDR3 is 12 amino acids long. Germline-derived CDR1 and CDR2 are SGDLS and YYNGEE. The CDR3 protein is CASSEYTDTQYF.

This sequence joins TRBV19 and TRBJ1-5. In germline, CDR1 is LNHDA, CDR2 SQIVND (reference sequence). This CDR3 comprises 15 residues. CDR3 residues: CASLPSAASNQPQHF. Supplemented by reference TRBV19 and TRBJ1-5, the full variable domain reads DGGITQSPKYLFRKEGQNVTLSCEQNLNHDAMYWYRQDPGQGLRLIYYSQIVNDFQKGDIAEGYSVSREKKESFPLTVTSAQKNPTAFYLCASLPSAASNQPQHFGDGTRLSIL.

The genes are TRBV6-2 or TRBV6-3 and TRBJ2-7. The CDR3 contains 17 residues. Germline V gives CDR1 MNHEY, CDR2 SVGEGT. The CDR3 protein is CASRPPILDRSSYEQYF.

The gene calls are TRBV7-2 and TRBJ2-1; TCRdb gives TRBD2 as the D gene, but with no DNA this cannot be confirmed. There are 17 residues in the CDR3. Germline assignment: CDR1 SGHTA and CDR2 FQGNSA. The chain's CDR3 is CASSPGLAGGPTSEQFF.

The J gene is TRBJ2-1, the V gene TRBV6-5. Germline CDR1 MNHEY, CDR2 SVGAGI. CDR3 length equals 12 residues. The CDR3 sequence is CASSYSKYEQFF.

The chain is built from TRBV7-6 and TRBJ2-7. This CDR3 has 15 residues. CDR1 is SGHVS and CDR2 is FNYEAQ in the germline V gene. The CDR3 loop is CASSPWEREIYEQYF.

The V and J genes are TRBV6-1 and TRBJ2-1; there is no DNA to check the TCRdb D call of TRBD1. This CDR3 spans 15 amino acids. Germline CDR1 MNHNS, CDR2 SASEGT. The CDR3 region is CASSRRDRDVDELFF.

J is TRBJ2-3 and V is TRBV4-2; TCRdb lists TRBD2, though no DNA is available to test this call. Germline V CDR1 and CDR2: LGHNA, YNFKEQ. The CDR3 is 16 residues long. Here the CDR3 reads CASTTRLALFTDTQYF.

The chain carries TRBV13 and TRBJ2-7; TCRdb proposes TRBD1, but this gene call is untestable without DNA. Germline CDR1 PRHDT, CDR2 FYEKMQ (reference sequence). The CDR3 is 14 residues long. The CDR3 loop reads CASSYGQVSYEQYF.

The CDR3 spells CASSLAPSGSVYNEQFF. The chain uses TRBV7-9 and TRBJ2-1; TCRdb proposes TRBD2, but this gene call is untestable without DNA. The CDR3 is made up of 17 amino acids. Germline CDR1 SEHNR, CDR2 FQNEAQ (reference sequence).

The rearrangement links TRBV28 to TRBJ2-1; the TRBD1 assignment by TCRdb is unverifiable without DNA. CDR1 is MDHEN, CDR2 SYDVKM, per germline. This CDR3 spans 13 amino acids. The CDR3 protein is CASGGQANNEQFF.

The genes are TRBV10-3 and TRBJ2-1; the TCRdb D gene call, TRBD2, has no DNA to confirm it. Germline V gives CDR1 ENHRY, CDR2 SYGVKD. The CDR3 runs 14 residues. The chain's CDR3 is CAASPGLSNNEQFF.